The source of this TCR beta chain is a study of T cells after yellow fever vaccination. CDR3 length equals 14 residues. Germline assignment: CDR1 KGHSH and CDR2 LQKENI. V lost 4 bases and J 1 base, leaving 11 bases between the germline ends. As to this clonotype: The target antigen is unknown.

Overall study findings and caveats: Overall, a small share of clonotypes was seen in both CD4 and CD8 compartments.

TCRdb independently ran MiXCR on the 5' RACE reads; one entry per CDR3 protein. The sample consists of 200,000 to 300,000 distinct CDR3 sequences, roughly 6.3% of them appearing once. This TCR came from a man aged 30 to 45 who received the YFV17D yellow fever vaccine. The source was CD4+ T cells sorted from PBMCs, collected on the day of the yellow fever booster vaccination. The rearrangement links TRBV18 to TRBJ2-7, with D possibly matching TRBD2 (6 bases). The DNA for the CDR3 is TGTGCCAGCTCACGCGGGGCCAATTCCTACGAGCAGTACTTC. Its translation is CASSRGANSYEQYF.